This T cell receptor beta chain was sequenced for a study of beta chain features in type 1 diabetes. This clone was picked up a small number of times. Its specificity is unknown. Notes on the study in general: Shorter TCRB CDR3s, moderately but significantly so, were found in Type 1 diabetes patients in all four CD4+ subsets. There were fewer insertions and more deletions at the VDJ junctions of type 1 diabetes patients.

The V and J ends lost 2 bases and 8 bases, in that order; junction bases with no gene match: 8. This CDR3 is built from 14 residues. Per the germline V gene, CDR1 is ENHRY and CDR2 is SYGVKD. The sequenced template was cDNA made from the entire isolated RNA. Profiled with immunoSEQ multiplex PCR; TCRdb holds only in-frame clones, not every one. Of around 710,000 clones listed, 9.5% to 15% are singletons. This sequence originates from a man under 40 with type 1 diabetes. This chain connects TRBV10-3 to TRBJ1-2, with 7 bases matching TRBD1. The sequencing sample was made of naive CD4+ T cells from blood. As DNA, the CDR3 is TGTGCCATCAGTGAGACCGACAGGGCGAGGGGCTACACCTTC. Translated, it gives CAISETDRARGYTF.